Below are 21 T cell receptor beta chains sequenced from a single sample in a study of blood T cell repertoires in COVID-19. Produced via immunoSEQ multiplex PCR; TCRdb's table is partial and in-frame only. The sample yields approximately 47,000 clones, roughly 84% seen once. Input material: peripheral blood. The receptors were gathered from a woman in her fifties or sixties with acute or convalescent COVID-19.

This clone has only one observation. The chain carries TRBV18 and TRBJ1-1, with D possibly being TRBD1 (6 bases). Germline V gene lookup returns CDR1 KGHSH and CDR2 LQKENI. The CDR3 runs to 11 residues. V lost 2 bases, J lost 10 bases, and 8 bases lay in between. The CDR3 protein is CASSPGGAAFF. The DNA for the CDR3 is TGTGCCAGCTCACCAGGGGGGGCAGCTTTCTTT. Based on the CDR3 plus reference TRBV18 and TRBJ1-1, the full variable domain is NAGVMQNPRHLVRRRGQEARLRCSPMKGHSHVYWYRQLPEEGLKFMVYLQKENIIDESGMPKERFSAEFPKEGPSILRIQQVVRGDSAAYFCASSPGGAAFFGQGTRLTVV.

The chain joins TRBV19 to TRBJ2-1; 8 bases are a match to TRBD2. V was clipped by 5 bases and J by 9 bases; unmatched bases: 3. The CDR3 is 12 residues long. Germline lookup yields CDR1 LNHDA and CDR2 SQIVND (reference sequence). Written as DNA, the CDR3 is TGTGCCAGTAGTGGAGCGGGAGTTGAGCAGTTCTTC. Its protein is CASSGAGVEQFF.

This chain links TRBV7-3 with TRBJ2-3; TRBD2 matches at 9 bases. Trimming at V came to 5 bases and at J to 1 base, leaving 4 bases not matched to a gene. This CDR3 spans 15 amino acids. From germline, CDR1 is SGHTA and CDR2 FQGTGA. As DNA, the CDR3 is TGTGCCAGCAGCAGAGCGGGGGGAGGCACAGATACGCAGTATTTT. Amino acids: CASSRAGGGTDTQYF.

Regarding this clone: One junction end does not reproduce the germline sequence, and a read error may be involved. The chain combines TRBV11-2 with TRBJ2-7; no clear D. CDR3 length: 14 amino acids. Looked up from germline, CDR1 is SGHAT and CDR2 is FQNNGV. CDR3 in amino acids: CASSVDRSSYEQYF. Written as DNA, the CDR3 is TGTGCCAGCAGCGTAGACCGTAGCTCCTACGAGCAGTACTTC.

Concerning this clone: The junction departs from germline at one end; a sequencing error may be responsible. J is TRBJ1-3 and V is TRBV20-1; perhaps TRBD1 as D (6 bases). Germline values: CDR1 DFQATT, CDR2 SNEGSKA (reference sequence). The CDR3 extends over 11 amino acids. Here the CDR3 reads CSAKGGITIYF. The CDR3 DNA follows: TGCAGTGCCAAAGGGGGAATCACCATATATTTT.

V gene TRBV2 combines with J gene TRBJ1-1; possibly TRBD1 for D (6 bases). Germline CDR1 SNHLY, CDR2 FYNNEI. The V gene lost 6 bases and the J gene lost 7 bases, with 12 bases spanning the gap. The CDR3 has 12 amino acids. The chain's CDR3 is CASRVDSSEAFF. The CDR3 nucleotides read TGTGCCAGCAGAGTGGACAGCAGTGAAGCTTTCTTT.

This rearrangement joins TRBV9 to TRBJ2-2, with D maybe TRBD2 (5 bases). This CDR3 has 16 amino acids. Trimming left V 0 bases short and J 6 bases short, with 15 bases between. The V gene's germline CDR1 is SGDLS and CDR2 YYNGEE. The DNA of the CDR3 is TGTGCCAGCAGCGTAGGGGCCAGCGGTGGAGCCGGGGAGCTGTTTTTT. The encoded protein is CASSVGASGGAGELFF.

This chain connects TRBV11-2 to TRBJ2-5, with D uncertain. Per germline, CDR1 SGHAT and CDR2 FQNNGV. V lost 4 bases, J lost 1 base, and 7 bases lay in between. CDR3 size: 13 residues. The CDR3 sequence is CASSSNIQETQYF. Here the CDR3 DNA reads TGTGCCAGCAGCTCCAACATCCAAGAGACCCAGTACTTC.

The rearrangement uses TRBV27 and TRBJ2-1; 9 nucleotides agree with TRBD1. V trimming: 6 bases; J trimming: 6 bases; junction bases outside the gene matches: 6. The CDR3 is 14 amino acids. Germline V lookup: CDR1 MNHEY, CDR2 SMNVEV (reference sequence). CDR3 DNA: TGTGCCAGCAGAGGGACAGGGAAGGGCAATGAGCAGTTCTTC. Encoded protein: CASRGTGKGNEQFF.

This chain connects TRBV7-2 to TRBJ1-2; 7 nucleotides align to TRBD1. Losses at the gene ends were 2 bases for V and 6 bases for J; bases not matched to a gene: 3. Germline V CDR1 and CDR2: SGHTA, FQGNSA. This CDR3 contains 13 residues. CDR3 sequence (DNA): TGTGCCAGCAGCTTAAATCAGGGGGATGGCTACACCTTC. It is translated as CASSLNQGDGYTF.

The genes are TRBV5-5 and TRBJ1-1; TRBD1 aligns across 7 bases. With V trimmed by 1 base and J by 2 bases, 5 bases remained unmatched. The CDR3 has 15 amino acids. The V gene's germline CDR1 is SGHKS and CDR2 YYEKEE (reference sequence). The chain's CDR3 is CASSLKTGVNTEAFF. The CDR3, as DNA: TGTGCCAGCAGCTTGAAAACAGGGGTTAACACTGAAGCTTTCTTT.

This rearrangement joins TRBV11-3 to TRBJ2-7; TRBD1 might be the D (5 bases). This CDR3 spans 13 amino acids. The germline CDR1 and CDR2 sequences are SGHNT and YENEEA. Trimming removed 1 base from V and 6 bases from J, with 10 bases in between. CDR3: CASSLALGAEQYF. CDR3 sequence (DNA): TGTGCCAGCAGCTTAGCCCTAGGGGCCGAGCAGTACTTC. Filled out from reference TRBV11-3 and TRBJ2-7, the complete variable domain reads EAGVVQSPRYKIIEKKQPVAFWCNPISGHNTLYWYLQNLGQGPELLIRYENEEAVDDSQLPKDRFSAERLKGVDSTLKIQPAELGDSAVYLCASSLALGAEQYFGPGTRLTVT.

The rearrangement joins TRBV19 to TRBJ2-7, with 12 nucleotides matching TRBD1. Looked up from germline, CDR1 is LNHDA and CDR2 is SQIVND (reference sequence). This CDR3 comprises 14 residues. V lost 8 bases to trimming and J lost 4 bases; unmatched junction nucleotides: 6. In DNA, the CDR3 is TGTGCCAGTGCTCCGGGACAGGGGGCTTACGAGCAGTACTTC. This encodes CASAPGQGAYEQYF.

The rearrangement links TRBV18 to TRBJ1-6; 7 bases map to TRBD1. From germline, CDR1 is KGHSH and CDR2 LQKENI. The CDR3 extends over 14 amino acids. Trimming cost V 6 bases and J 14 bases; bases outside gene matches: 13. The CDR3 loop reads CASSPSGGIETLHF. In DNA, the CDR3 is TGTGCCAGCTCCCCTTCAGGGGGGATAGAGACCCTCCACTTT.

J is TRBJ2-2 and V is TRBV9, with a possible D match to TRBD1 (6 bases). Trimming pared 0 bases from V and 2 bases from J, leaving 11 bases between. This CDR3 has 16 amino acids. Per germline, CDR1 SGDLS and CDR2 YYNGEE. The CDR3 DNA reads as TGTGCCAGCAGCGTAGTAGCACAGGGCAACACCGGGGAGCTGTTTTTT. This encodes CASSVVAQGNTGELFF.

V usage is TRBV7-3 and J usage is TRBJ2-1, with a weak D call TRBD1 (6 bases). V was trimmed by 6 bases and J by 6 bases, leaving 15 bases between them. CDR1 and CDR2 (germline): SGHTA, FQGTGA. CDR3 length: 14 amino acids. CDR3 in DNA: TGTGCCAGCAGAAGGGCAGGGGCGGGCAATGAGCAGTTCTTC. Protein: CASRRAGAGNEQFF.

This clone is classed as large. DNA for the CDR3: TGTGCCAGCAGCGTAGTCCCAGGGAATCTTCCTGGAAACACCATATATTTT. Translating it yields CASSVVPGNLPGNTIYF. V is TRBV9 and J is TRBJ1-3; D is perhaps TRBD1 (5 bases). V lost 0 bases, J lost 2 bases, and 15 bases lay in between. Looked up from germline, CDR1 is SGDLS and CDR2 is YYNGEE. CDR3 length: 17 amino acids.

This clone is medium-sized in the sample. The chain combines TRBV7-3 with TRBJ2-1, with D perhaps TRBD1 (7 bases). The CDR3 spans 14 residues. The V gene's germline CDR1 is SGHTA and CDR2 FQGTGA. Between the trimmed V and J ends, which lost 2 bases and 7 bases, there was a span of 12 bases. The CDR3: CASSLAGQSNEQFF. In DNA form, the CDR3 reads TGTGCCAGCAGCTTAGCGGGACAGTCAAATGAGCAGTTCTTC.

This clone appeared a single time. This chain uses TRBV24-1 with TRBJ2-1, with TRBD1 identical over 10 bases. Germline trimming cut 2 bases from V and 8 bases from J; bases unmatched to any gene: 5. The CDR3 covers 15 residues. CDR1 is KGHDR and CDR2 is SFDVKD in the germline V gene. Written as DNA, the CDR3 is TGTGCCACCAGTGATTCGGGACAGGGGTCAGATGAGCAGTTCTTC. Its translation: CATSDSGQGSDEQFF.

The chain carries TRBV3-1 (or the pseudogene TRBV3-2) and TRBJ2-5, with 7 bases identical to TRBD2. CDR1 and CDR2 from the germline V gene are LGHDT and YNNKEL (reference sequence). This CDR3 contains 14 residues. V lost 4 bases and J lost 7; bases outside the gene matches: 9. The CDR3 sequence is CASSPGLVSGTQYF. The CDR3 bases are TGTGCCAGCAGCCCCGGACTAGTGAGTGGGACCCAGTACTTC.

The V call is TRBV5-1, the J call TRBJ2-3, with TRBD1 matching over 8 bases. The germline CDR1 and CDR2 sequences are SGHRS and YFSETQ. There are 17 residues in the CDR3. V shed 0 bases, J shed 3 bases, and the junction held 9 bases outside the gene matches. The CDR3: CASSLAKQGVGTDTQYF. CDR3 in DNA: TGCGCCAGCAGCTTGGCAAAACAGGGGGTGGGGACAGATACGCAGTATTTT. Together with reference TRBV5-1 and TRBJ2-3, the CDR3 gives the full variable domain: KAGVTQTPRYLIKTRGQQVTLSCSPISGHRSVSWYQQTPGQGLQFLFEYFSETQRNKGNFPGRFSGRQFSNSRSEMNVSTLELGDSALYLCASSLAKQGVGTDTQYFGPGTRLTVL.